The clone carrying this T cell receptor beta chain appeared a few times. Its antigen is still unknown. These data come from a study of T cells in Graves' hyperthyroidism and ophthalmopathy. Study-wide findings and caveats: Ophthalmopathy was told apart from stable hyperthyroidism by a 13 V-J model.

PBMCs were collected from an approximately 10 ml volume of fresh peripheral blood. What was amplified from RNA transcripts were TCR beta CDR3 regions. The HTBI primer set served for first-round RT-PCR of the TCR CDR3. In TCRdb, the multiplex PCR reads were re-called with MiXCR into one record per CDR3 protein. The sample contains some 690,000 distinct CDR3 sequences, around a sixth of which appear only once. The CDR3 sequence is 16 residues long. Germline trimming cut 5 bases from V and 4 bases from J; bases unmatched to any gene: 5. CDR1 and CDR2 (germline): MNHEY, SMNVEV (reference sequence). The sequence came from a man in his fifties or sixties with Graves' hyperthyroidism. This chain connects TRBV27 to TRBJ2-1; TRBD2 matches 13 bases. The sequenced sample was blood. In nucleotides, the CDR3 is TGTGCCAGCAGTACTAGCGGGAGGGCCGGGTACAATGAGCAGTTCTTC. This codes for CASSTSGRAGYNEQFF.